Sequencing of this TCR beta chain was carried out in a study of blood T cell repertoires in COVID-19. Researchers sorted participants into cohorts using their self-reported clinical history. Measured with immunoSEQ multiplex PCR; TCRdb has only the in-frame clones, and not every one. The table has 300,000 to 350,000 clones, about 88% seen once. This TCR came from a woman aged 25 to 39 who had recovered from COVID-19. The sample was PBMCs or T cells enriched from blood (not recorded which).

CDR3 region: CASSEEGMVQGAWSPLHF. The CDR3 coding sequence is TGTGCCAGCAGTGAAGAGGGCATGGTACAGGGGGCTTGGTCACCCCTCCACTTT. This rearrangement joins TRBV6-1 to TRBJ1-6; 9 nucleotides line up with TRBD1. The CDR3 contains 18 residues. After removal of 1 base from V and 10 bases from J, the junction contained 14 bases not matched to a gene. Germline V lookup: CDR1 MNHNS, CDR2 SASEGT.